This T cell receptor beta chain originates from a study of shared clonotypes between healthy human individuals. The CDR3 length is 13 residues. V gave up 7 bases and J gave up 5 bases; unmatched junction bases: 5. Germline loops: CDR1 GTSNPN, CDR2 SVGIG (reference sequence). Assay: immunoSEQ multiplex PCR; the TCRdb copy retains only in-frame clones and omits some. The sample carries just over 2,000,000 clones, approximately 95% recorded once. The genes are TRBV30 and TRBJ1-6; TRBD1 agrees at 7 bases. Sequencing was done on a sample of naive CD4+ T cells sorted from blood. The subset: CD45RA+ positively selected. The TCR was taken from a man younger than 35 in good health. CDR3: CAYGDSNNSPLHF. Here the CDR3 DNA reads TGTGCCTACGGGGACAGTAATAATTCACCCCTCCACTTT.